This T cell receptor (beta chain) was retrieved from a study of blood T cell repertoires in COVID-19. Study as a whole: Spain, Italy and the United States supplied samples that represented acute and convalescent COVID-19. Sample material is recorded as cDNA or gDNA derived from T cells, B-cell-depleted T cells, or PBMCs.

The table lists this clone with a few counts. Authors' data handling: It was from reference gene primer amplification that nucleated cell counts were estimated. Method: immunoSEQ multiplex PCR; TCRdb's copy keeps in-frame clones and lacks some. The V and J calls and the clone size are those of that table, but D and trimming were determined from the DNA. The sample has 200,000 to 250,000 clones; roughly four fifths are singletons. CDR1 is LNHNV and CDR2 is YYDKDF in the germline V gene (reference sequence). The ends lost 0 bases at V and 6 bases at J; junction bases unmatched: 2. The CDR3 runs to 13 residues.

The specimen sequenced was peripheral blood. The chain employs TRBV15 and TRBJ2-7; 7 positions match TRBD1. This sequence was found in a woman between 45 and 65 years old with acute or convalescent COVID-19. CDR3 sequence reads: CATSRDRGREQYF. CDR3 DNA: TGTGCCACCAGCAGAGATAGGGGGCGCGAGCAGTACTTC.